This is a list of T cell receptor beta chains from one sample in a study of T-cell reconstitution after alpha-beta-depleted transplantation in children. TCRdb reprocessed the PCR reads via MiXCR and lists one record per CDR3 protein. The sample carries some 500,000 distinct CDR3 sequences, about 18% recorded once. The material sequenced was PBMCs from the stem cell graft donor, taken from the stem cell graft. The source of these receptors is a human donor who donated a stem cell graft to a child with acute lymphoblastic leukemia. The CDR3 runs from the conserved cysteine through the conserved F or W. A D gene is named only where the DNA matches it firmly. Size is stated for part of the rows, as once, few or many counts, or as a class when the clone is expanded.

V,size,J,D,DNA,CDR3
TRBV9,.,TRBJ2-7,TRBD1,TGTGCCAGCAGCCCTCAGACCGGGACAGGGGACTACGAGCAGTACTTC,CASSPQTGTGDYEQYF
TRBV15,.,TRBJ1-2,.,TGTGCCACCAGCAGTTTCCGGGACCCACAAATATATGGCTACACCTTC,CATSSFRDPQIYGYTF
TRBV7-9,few,TRBJ2-7,.,TGTGCCAGCAGCTTAGGGGGCAGGGACAACGAGCAGTACTTC,CASSLGGRDNEQYF
TRBV11-2,.,TRBJ2-1,.,TGTGCCAGCAGCTATGGGTCCCCCATGGGGAATGAGCAGTTCTTC,CASSYGSPMGNEQFF
TRBV5-1,.,TRBJ2-1,TRBD2,TGCGCCAGCAGCCCGATGACGTTGACTAGCGGGACACCCAATGAGCAGTTCTTC,CASSPMTLTSGTPNEQFF
TRBV2,few,TRBJ2-3,TRBD2,TGTGCCAGCAGTGAACAGTCCACGGGACTAGCGGGGAGGGCCACAGATACGCAGTATTTT,CASSEQSTGLAGRATDTQYF
TRBV27,few,TRBJ2-1,.,TGTGCCAGCAGTTCAAAGCCGGGACACAGACCATACAATGAGCAGTTCTTC,CASSSKPGHRPYNEQFF
TRBV9,.,TRBJ2-1,TRBD2,TGTGCCAGCAGCGTCCTAAATGGGAACAGCGGGAGTTGGGTCTTC,CASSVLNGNSGSWVF
TRBV6-2/TRBV6-3,few,TRBJ2-1,.,TGTGCCAGCAGCGCGGTAGGAACCTACAATGAGCAGTTCTTC,CASSAVGTYNEQFF
TRBV7-9,few,TRBJ2-7,.,TGTGCCAGCACCCCCCCTAGTACCTACGAGCAGTACTTC,CASTPPSTYEQYF
TRBV6-1,.,TRBJ2-1,TRBD2,TGTGCCAGCACTGGCGGGAGCTCCTACAATGAGCAGTTCTTC,CASTGGSSYNEQFF
TRBV4-1,few,TRBJ1-2,.,TGCGCCAGCAGCCAAGACTACACCGGGGTCTATGGCTACACCTTC,CASSQDYTGVYGYTF
TRBV9,.,TRBJ2-1,.,TGTGCCAGCAGCTCACCTTGGGGGCGGGCCTACAATGAGCAGTTCTTC,CASSSPWGRAYNEQFF
TRBV2,.,TRBJ2-1,.,TGTGCCAGCAGTCCCCCGGCGTACTACAATGAGCAGTTCTTC,CASSPPAYYNEQFF
TRBV11-2,few,TRBJ2-5,TRBD1,TGTGCCAGCAGCTCAAACAGGGGGAGGGAGACCCAGTACTTC,CASSSNRGRETQYF
TRBV29-1,few,TRBJ1-1,TRBD1,TGCAGCGTTGACACAGGGGGCTTGAACACTGAAGCTTTCTTT,CSVDTGGLNTEAFF